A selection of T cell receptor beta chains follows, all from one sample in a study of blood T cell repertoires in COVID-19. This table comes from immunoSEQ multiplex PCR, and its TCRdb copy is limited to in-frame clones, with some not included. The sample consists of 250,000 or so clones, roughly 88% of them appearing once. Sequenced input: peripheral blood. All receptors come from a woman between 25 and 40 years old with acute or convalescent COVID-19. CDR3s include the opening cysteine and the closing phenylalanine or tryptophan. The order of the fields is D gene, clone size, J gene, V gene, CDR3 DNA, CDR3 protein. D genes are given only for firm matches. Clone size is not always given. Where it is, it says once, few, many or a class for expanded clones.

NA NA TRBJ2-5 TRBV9 TGTGCCAGCAGCGTTGGGGAGTTGGGGGAGACCCAGTACTTC CASSVGELGETQYF
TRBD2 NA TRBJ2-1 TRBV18 TGTGCCAGCTCACCAGTCCGCGGGAGGGACAATGAGCAGTTCTTC CASSPVRGRDNEQFF
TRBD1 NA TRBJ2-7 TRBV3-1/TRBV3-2 TGTGCCAGCACCCGCCCAGGGGGCTACGAGCAGTACTTC CASTRPGGYEQYF
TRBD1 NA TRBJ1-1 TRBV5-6 TGTGCCAGCAGCAGCAGGGGGCGAGGAACTGAAGCTTTCTTT CASSSRGRGTEAFF
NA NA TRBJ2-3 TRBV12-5 TGTGCTAGTGGTTCGGCAGGGAGAGGGGGAGATACGCAGTATTTT CASGSAGRGGDTQYF
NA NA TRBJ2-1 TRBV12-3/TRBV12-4 TGTGCCAGCAGCTCCCTACGTGAGCAGTTCTTC CASSSLREQFF
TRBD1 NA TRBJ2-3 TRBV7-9 TGTGCCAGCAGCGCGACAGGGGAGGATACGCAGTATTTT CASSATGEDTQYF
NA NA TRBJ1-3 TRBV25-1 TGTGCCAGCAGTCCGTGGGGGGGGCAGGCCGGAAACACCATATATTTT CASSPWGGQAGNTIYF
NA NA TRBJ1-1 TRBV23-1 TGCGCCAGCTTACGGACAGCGAACACTGAAGCTTTCTTT CASLRTANTEAFF
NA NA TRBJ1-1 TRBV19 TGTGCCAGTAGTAACATGAACACTGAAGCTTTCTTT CASSNMNTEAFF
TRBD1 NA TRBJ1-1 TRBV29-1 TGCAGCGTTGAATACGAGACAGGGTTCACTGAAGCTTTCTTT CSVEYETGFTEAFF
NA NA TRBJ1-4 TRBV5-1 TGCGCCAGCAGCCATCGAGACCGGGGTGAAAAACTGTTTTTT CASSHRDRGEKLFF
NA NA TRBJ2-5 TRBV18 TGTGCCAGCTCAGCAGGGGCCGAGACCCAGTACTTC CASSAGAETQYF
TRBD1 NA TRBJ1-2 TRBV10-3 TGTGCCATCAGAGCCGATAGCAGGACAGGGGGGGACTATGGCTACACCTTC CAIRADSRTGGDYGYTF
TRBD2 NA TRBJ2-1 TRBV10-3 TGTGCCATCAGTGGGACTAGCGTCAATGAGCAGTTCTTC CAISGTSVNEQFF
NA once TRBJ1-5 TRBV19 TGTGCCAGTAGTATAGGCAGACTCAATCAGCCCCAGCATTTT CASSIGRLNQPQHF